Listed below are T cell receptor beta chains from one sample, sequenced in a study of blood T cell repertoires in COVID-19. The protocol was immunoSEQ multiplex PCR, while the TCRdb copy is restricted to in-frame clones and leaves out a portion. The table includes some 200,000 clones, roughly 87% detected once. The source material was PBMCs or T cells enriched from blood (not recorded which). All receptors come from a man aged 25-45 years in a cohort exposed to, infected with or recovered from COVID-19 (not recorded which). CDR3s include the opening cysteine and the closing phenylalanine or tryptophan.

CDR3aa: CASSQDNTDCYTF
j_gene: TRBJ1-2
v_gene: TRBV14

CDR3aa: CASSLADRSTQYF
j_gene: TRBJ2-5
v_gene: TRBV5-1

CDR3aa: CASSDSGLLQFF
j_gene: TRBJ2-1
v_gene: TRBV6-4

CDR3aa: CASSVESSGGPGNEQYF
j_gene: TRBJ2-7
v_gene: TRBV9

CDR3aa: CSASGKAGGSEQFF
j_gene: TRBJ2-1
v_gene: TRBV29-1

CDR3aa: CASSQGILVFEANVLTF
j_gene: TRBJ2-6
v_gene: TRBV4-1

CDR3aa: CSVVRQNTEAFF
j_gene: TRBJ1-1
v_gene: TRBV29-1

CDR3aa: CASSLQPGSYEQYF
j_gene: TRBJ2-7
v_gene: TRBV7-2

CDR3aa: CASSDRQRVVINQPQHF
j_gene: TRBJ1-5
v_gene: TRBV6-4

CDR3aa: CASSSISVRQGVETQYF
j_gene: TRBJ2-5
v_gene: TRBV7-8

CDR3aa: CASSFGTEETQYF
j_gene: TRBJ2-5
v_gene: TRBV5-1

CDR3aa: CASSIADPGQRHGATQYF
j_gene: TRBJ2-5
v_gene: TRBV19

CDR3aa: CASSYRGFEPEAFF
j_gene: TRBJ1-1
v_gene: TRBV6-5

CDR3aa: CASSLGSTSGSTDTQYF
j_gene: TRBJ2-3
v_gene: TRBV11-3

CDR3aa: CASSTLRGQGSGELFF
j_gene: TRBJ2-2
v_gene: TRBV6-2/TRBV6-3

CDR3aa: CASHGEGGVEETQYF
j_gene: TRBJ2-5
v_gene: TRBV7-8

CDR3aa: CASSFSGNYEQYF
j_gene: TRBJ2-7
v_gene: TRBV5-1

CDR3aa: CASSSYRGTSYEQYF
j_gene: TRBJ2-7
v_gene: TRBV7-2

CDR3aa: CASSRGQVEYEQYF
j_gene: TRBJ2-7
v_gene: TRBV5-4

CDR3aa: CATGTGVAGANVLTF
j_gene: TRBJ2-6
v_gene: TRBV28

CDR3aa: CASSLGQRVYEQYF
j_gene: TRBJ2-7
v_gene: TRBV23-1

CDR3aa: CASSETGGSPGANVLTF
j_gene: TRBJ2-6
v_gene: TRBV6-1

CDR3aa: CASSLDPGSTEAFF
j_gene: TRBJ1-1
v_gene: TRBV5-5

CDR3aa: CASSPQQGYNEQFF
j_gene: TRBJ2-1
v_gene: TRBV5-1

CDR3aa: CASSEFATSTDTQYF
j_gene: TRBJ2-3
v_gene: TRBV6-1

CDR3aa: CASSLVESLSGYTF
j_gene: TRBJ1-2
v_gene: TRBV28

CDR3aa: CASEVTGVGTGELFF
j_gene: TRBJ2-2
v_gene: TRBV5-4

CDR3aa: CATSDWGRTEAFF
j_gene: TRBJ1-1
v_gene: TRBV24-1

CDR3aa: CASSTLGQGLYEQYF
j_gene: TRBJ2-7
v_gene: TRBV19

CDR3aa: CASSGQGSSQRSPLHF
j_gene: TRBJ1-6
v_gene: TRBV2

CDR3aa: CASSQDRGTTNEKLFF
j_gene: TRBJ1-4
v_gene: TRBV4-2

CDR3aa: CASSTTGDSTEAFF
j_gene: TRBJ1-1
v_gene: TRBV28

CDR3aa: CASQFAQGYNEQFF
j_gene: TRBJ2-1
v_gene: TRBV27

CDR3aa: CASSLAWAGDFTSTDTQYF
j_gene: TRBJ2-3
v_gene: TRBV7-2

CDR3aa: CASSSQVTDTQYF
j_gene: TRBJ2-3
v_gene: TRBV7-2

CDR3aa: CASGLGQGARNEQFF
j_gene: TRBJ2-1
v_gene: TRBV12-5

CDR3aa: CASSFDRAYNEQFF
j_gene: TRBJ2-1
v_gene: TRBV11-2

CDR3aa: CASSSGHRANSPLHF
j_gene: TRBJ1-6
v_gene: TRBV28

CDR3aa: CASSKTGEHYEQYF
j_gene: TRBJ2-7
v_gene: TRBV27

CDR3aa: CASSGGTNYEQYF
j_gene: TRBJ2-7
v_gene: TRBV27

CDR3aa: CASSLDYSSTDTQYF
j_gene: TRBJ2-3
v_gene: TRBV7-2

CDR3aa: CASTPGGLYGYTF
j_gene: TRBJ1-2
v_gene: TRBV19

CDR3aa: CASTLMATGLLYSNQPQHF
j_gene: TRBJ1-5
v_gene: TRBV7-9

CDR3aa: CASSLGQGKGYTF
j_gene: TRBJ1-2
v_gene: TRBV27

CDR3aa: CASSPRLGGKNTEAFF
j_gene: TRBJ1-1
v_gene: TRBV5-1

CDR3aa: CASSPGQSSYNEQFF
j_gene: TRBJ2-1
v_gene: TRBV18

CDR3aa: CASSVAVAGYSYNEQFF
j_gene: TRBJ2-1
v_gene: TRBV9

CDR3aa: CASSQGSVFPGTESEKLFF
j_gene: TRBJ1-4
v_gene: TRBV3-1/TRBV3-2

CDR3aa: CASSLTPGQGAWYEQYF
j_gene: TRBJ2-7
v_gene: TRBV5-1

CDR3aa: CASSLKGTVPPGANVLTF
j_gene: TRBJ2-6
v_gene: TRBV7-2

CDR3aa: CASSLLGRGRGPSGNTIYF
j_gene: TRBJ1-3
v_gene: TRBV7-8

CDR3aa: CASSLPPGIQREVGELFF
j_gene: TRBJ2-2
v_gene: TRBV7-8

CDR3aa: CASSPDSGREAFF
j_gene: TRBJ1-1
v_gene: TRBV2

CDR3aa: CASSLARQGGPQYF
j_gene: TRBJ2-5
v_gene: TRBV7-2

CDR3aa: CASSEAFAGQETQYF
j_gene: TRBJ2-5
v_gene: TRBV2

CDR3aa: CASSSLWAGEQYF
j_gene: TRBJ2-7
v_gene: TRBV7-2

CDR3aa: CSVELRDRGPYEQYF
j_gene: TRBJ2-7
v_gene: TRBV29-1